The following is a T cell receptor beta chain sequence with its context. This clone showed up just a few times. The antigen this receptor binds is unknown. Base qualities are not at hand, and no much larger clone is one base apart. Whole blood was collected in K2EDTA tubes by collaborating institutions according to the institutions' own protocols. For TCRbeta analysis, collaborators shipped samples as frozen whole blood, isolated PBMCs, or DNA extracted from either of those sample types. This record comes from a study of blood T cell repertoires in COVID-19 (dated by TCRdb to about 2020). The study in broad terms: Collaborator samples came from the United States, Italy and Spain and covered acute and convalescent phases of COVID-19. Where available, HLA class I and class II types were obtained from metadata supplied by the sample provider rather than from assay-based typing. A freely available public database, intended as a resource for researchers studying the immune response to SARS-CoV-2, is where the repertoires were released. Sample metadata almost always included a de-identified subject ID, COVID-19 status, age in years and sex. The samples were drawn from the first 160 participants of the ongoing ImmuneRACE study and from 1,254 subjects provided by 6 global collaborators. The material from the prospective study consisted of cDNA or gDNA derived from T cells, B-cell-depleted T cells, or PBMCs. The dataset comprised deeply sampled blood TCRbeta repertoires from subjects exposed to, actively infected with, or recovered from COVID-19.

TCRbeta CDR3 regions were amplified from genomic DNA by means of the immunoSEQ Assay, a bias-controlled multiplex PCR. The authors processed their data as follows. Nucleated cell counts per sample were estimated from amplification of reference gene primers within the assay. To quantify the absolute abundance of each unique TCRbeta CDR3 rearrangement, sequence reads were collapsed and filtered. Productive Simpson clonality was computed per sample as the square root of Simpson's diversity index over productive rearrangements. This is the immuneACCESS table as TCRdb keeps it, with only in-frame sequences that have V and J called. A part of the clones is gone; compared with another copy, unresolved V genes explain less than half, and the rest is unexplained. V, J and clone size reflect that table, while D and trimming were determined from the DNA. The sample contains 100,000 to 150,000 clones, around 83% of them found a single time. The top ten hold roughly 10% of the sample.

The paper as a whole reports these results and caveats: The quantity of clinical and demographic metadata differed by source and by participant and was supplied without curation.

Trimming leaves V shorter by 4 bases and J shorter by 6 bases, with the junction holding 11 bases beyond the gene matches. The CDR3 runs 15 residues from the cysteine to the phenylalanine. Here the CDR3 DNA is all that survives: 45 bases in frame from base 1. CDR1 is given as LGHDT and CDR2 as YNNKEL, both from the germline V gene (reference sequence). This clonotype originated in a man in his forties with active or convalescent COVID-19. The chain is assembled from TRBV3-1 (or the pseudogene TRBV3-2) and TRBJ2-5; 7 nucleotides in the junction match TRBD2. Sequenced input: peripheral blood. The base sequence is TGTGCCAGCAGCCCGATGGCCAGCGGGGAGCAGACCCAGTACTTC. It specifies CASSPMASGEQTQYF.